This TCR beta chain was recorded in a study of blood T cell repertoires in COVID-19. Generated by immunoSEQ multiplex PCR, the TCRdb table keeps only in-frame clones and is missing some. This table has about 110,000 clones, over 80% appearing once. Trimming stripped 2 bases from V and 4 bases from J, with 22 bases between. The CDR3 has 18 amino acids. From germline, CDR1 is KGHDR and CDR2 SFDVKD. The TCR originated in a woman aged 55-69 years with acute or convalescent COVID-19. The chain recombines TRBV24-1 with TRBJ2-5, with D possibly being TRBD1 (6 bases). The sequencing sample was made of peripheral blood. The CDR3 loop reads CATSDSGVLSSSAETQYF. The CDR3 DNA reads TGTGCCACCAGTGATTCAGGGGTTTTATCTTCTTCGGCAGAGACCCAGTACTTC.